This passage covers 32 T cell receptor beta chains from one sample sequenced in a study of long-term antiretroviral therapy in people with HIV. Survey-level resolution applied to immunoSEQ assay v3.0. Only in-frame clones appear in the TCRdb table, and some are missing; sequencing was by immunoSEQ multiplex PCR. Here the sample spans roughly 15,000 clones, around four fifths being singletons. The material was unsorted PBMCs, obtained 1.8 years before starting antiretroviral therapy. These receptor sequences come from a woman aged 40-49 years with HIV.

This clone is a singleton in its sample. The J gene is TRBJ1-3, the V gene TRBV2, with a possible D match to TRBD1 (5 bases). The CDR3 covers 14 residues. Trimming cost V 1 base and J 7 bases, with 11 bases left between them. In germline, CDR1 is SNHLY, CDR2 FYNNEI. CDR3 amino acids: CASSEEEGPNTIYF. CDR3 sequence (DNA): TGTGCCAGCAGTGAAGAGGAGGGACCCAACACCATATATTTT. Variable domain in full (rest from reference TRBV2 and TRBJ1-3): EPEVTQTPSHQVTQMGQEVILRCVPISNHLYFYWYRQILGQKVEFLVSFYNNEISEKSEIFDDQFSVERPDGSNFTLKIRSTKLEDSAMYFCASSEEEGPNTIYFGEGSWLTVV.

The CDR3 spells CASAGTSGPSYNEQFF. The CDR3 DNA reads TGTGCCAGCGCGGGGACTAGCGGCCCCTCCTACAATGAGCAGTTCTTC. V and J are TRBV19 and TRBJ2-1, with 11 bases fitting TRBD2. This CDR3 has 16 residues. V was pared by 9 bases and J by 0 bases, with 7 bases of the junction left unmatched. The germline V gene encodes CDR1 LNHDA and CDR2 SQIVND (reference sequence).

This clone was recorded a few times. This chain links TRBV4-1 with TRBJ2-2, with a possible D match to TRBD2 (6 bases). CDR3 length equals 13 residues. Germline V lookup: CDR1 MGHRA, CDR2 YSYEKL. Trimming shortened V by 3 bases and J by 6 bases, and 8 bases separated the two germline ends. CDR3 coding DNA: TGCGCCAGCAGCCATAGGGAGGCCGGGGAGCTGTTTTTT. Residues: CASSHREAGELFF.

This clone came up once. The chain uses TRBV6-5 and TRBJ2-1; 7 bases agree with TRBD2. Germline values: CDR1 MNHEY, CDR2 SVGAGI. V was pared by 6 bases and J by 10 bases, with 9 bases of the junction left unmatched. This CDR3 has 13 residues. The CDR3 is CASSGSSGNEQFF. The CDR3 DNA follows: TGTGCCAGCAGCGGAAGCAGCGGGAACGAGCAGTTCTTC.

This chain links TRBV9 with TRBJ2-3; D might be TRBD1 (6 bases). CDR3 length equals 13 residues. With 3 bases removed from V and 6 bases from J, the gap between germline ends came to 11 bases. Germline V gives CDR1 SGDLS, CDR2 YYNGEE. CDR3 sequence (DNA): TGTGCCAGCAGCGACGACAGGCGGGATACGCAGTATTTT. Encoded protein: CASSDDRRDTQYF. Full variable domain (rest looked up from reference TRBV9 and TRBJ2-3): DSGVTQTPKHLITATGQRVTLRCSPRSGDLSVYWYQQSLDQGLQFLIQYYNGEERAKGNILERFSAQQFPDLHSELNLSSLELGDSALYFCASSDDRRDTQYFGPGTRLTVL.

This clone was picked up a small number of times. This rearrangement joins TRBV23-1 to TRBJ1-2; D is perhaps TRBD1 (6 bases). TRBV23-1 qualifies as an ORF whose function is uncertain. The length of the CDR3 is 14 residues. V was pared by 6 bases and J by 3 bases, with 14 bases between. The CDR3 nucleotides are TGCGCCAGCAGAAGAGACGGACAGTACTATGGCTACACCTTC. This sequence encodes CASRRDGQYYGYTF.

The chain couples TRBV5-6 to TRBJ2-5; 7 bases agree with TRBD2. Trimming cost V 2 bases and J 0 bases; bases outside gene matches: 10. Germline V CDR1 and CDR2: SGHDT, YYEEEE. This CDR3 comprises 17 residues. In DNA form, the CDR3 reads TGTGCCAGCAGCTTACCTAGCGGAGGCTCGTACCAAGAGACCCAGTACTTC. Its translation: CASSLPSGGSYQETQYF.

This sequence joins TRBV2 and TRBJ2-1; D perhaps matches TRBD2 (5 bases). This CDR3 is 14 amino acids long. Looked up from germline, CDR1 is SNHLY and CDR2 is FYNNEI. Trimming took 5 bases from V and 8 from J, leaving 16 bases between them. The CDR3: CASSPGLTIDEQFF. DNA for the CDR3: TGTGCCAGCAGTCCCGGACTGACAATTGATGAGCAGTTCTTC.

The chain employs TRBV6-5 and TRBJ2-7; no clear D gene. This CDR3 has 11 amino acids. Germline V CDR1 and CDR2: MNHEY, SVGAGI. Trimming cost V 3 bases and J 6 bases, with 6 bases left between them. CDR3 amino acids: CASSYLSEQYF. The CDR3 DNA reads TGTGCCAGCAGTTATCTATCCGAGCAGTACTTC.

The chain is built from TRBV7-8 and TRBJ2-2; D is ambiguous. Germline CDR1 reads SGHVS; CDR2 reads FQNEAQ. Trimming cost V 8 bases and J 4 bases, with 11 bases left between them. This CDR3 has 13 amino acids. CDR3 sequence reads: CASELVGTGELFF. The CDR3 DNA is TGTGCCAGCGAACTCGTAGGCACCGGGGAGCTGTTTTTT.

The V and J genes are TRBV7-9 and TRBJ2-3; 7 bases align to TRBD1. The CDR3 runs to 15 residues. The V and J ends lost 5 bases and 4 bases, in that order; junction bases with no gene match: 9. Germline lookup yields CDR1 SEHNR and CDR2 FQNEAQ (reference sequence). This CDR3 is CASSPQGQGADTQYF. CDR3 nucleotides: TGTGCCAGCAGCCCACAGGGGCAGGGTGCAGATACGCAGTATTTT.

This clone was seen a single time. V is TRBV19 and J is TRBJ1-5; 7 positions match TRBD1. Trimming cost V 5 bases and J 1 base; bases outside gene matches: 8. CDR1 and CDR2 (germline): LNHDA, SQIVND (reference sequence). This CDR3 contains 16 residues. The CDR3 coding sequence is TGTGCCAGTAGTGTACCGTACAGGGGCAGCAATCAGCCCCAGCATTTT. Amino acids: CASSVPYRGSNQPQHF. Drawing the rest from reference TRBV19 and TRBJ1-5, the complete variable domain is DGGITQSPKYLFRKEGQNVTLSCEQNLNHDAMYWYRQDPGQGLRLIYYSQIVNDFQKGDIAEGYSVSREKKESFPLTVTSAQKNPTAFYLCASSVPYRGSNQPQHFGDGTRLSIL.

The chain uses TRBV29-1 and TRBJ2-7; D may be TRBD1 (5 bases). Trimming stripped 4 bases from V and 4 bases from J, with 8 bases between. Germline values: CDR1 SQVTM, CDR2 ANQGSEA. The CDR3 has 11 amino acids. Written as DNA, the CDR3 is TGCAGCGTTGGTGGGGCGTACGAGCAGTACTTC. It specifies CSVGGAYEQYF.

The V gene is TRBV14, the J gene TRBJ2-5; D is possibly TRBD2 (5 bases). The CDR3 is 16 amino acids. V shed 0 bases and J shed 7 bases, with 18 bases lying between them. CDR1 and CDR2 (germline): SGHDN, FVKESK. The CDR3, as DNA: TGTGCCAGCAGCCAAGAGCATGCCCGAACCGGGGTGACCCAGTACTTC. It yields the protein CASSQEHARTGVTQYF.

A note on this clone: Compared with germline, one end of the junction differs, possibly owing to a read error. The CDR3 here is CAIREYLNQPQHF. Here the CDR3 DNA reads TGTGCCATCAGAGAGTACCTTAATCAGCCCCAGCATTTT. The chain joins TRBV10-3 to TRBJ1-5, with unresolved D. CDR3 length equals 13 residues. From germline, CDR1 is ENHRY and CDR2 SYGVKD.

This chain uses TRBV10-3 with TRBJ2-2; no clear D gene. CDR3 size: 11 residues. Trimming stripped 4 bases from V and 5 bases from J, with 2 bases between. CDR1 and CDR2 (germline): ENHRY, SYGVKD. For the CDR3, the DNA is TGTGCCATCAGTGTAACCGGGGAGCTGTTTTTT. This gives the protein CAISVTGELFF.

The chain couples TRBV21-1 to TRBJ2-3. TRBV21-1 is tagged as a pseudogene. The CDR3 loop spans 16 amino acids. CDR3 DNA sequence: TGTGCCAGCAGCAAAGGGGACCGCTTGTGGGCAGATACGCAGTATTTT. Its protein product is CASSKGDRLWADTQYF.

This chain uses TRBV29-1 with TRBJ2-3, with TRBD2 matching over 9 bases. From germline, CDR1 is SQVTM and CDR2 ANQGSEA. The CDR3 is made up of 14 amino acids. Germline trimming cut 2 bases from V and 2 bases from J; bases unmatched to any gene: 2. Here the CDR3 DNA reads TGCAGCGTTGAAAGCGGGAGGTCCACAGATACGCAGTATTTT. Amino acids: CSVESGRSTDTQYF.

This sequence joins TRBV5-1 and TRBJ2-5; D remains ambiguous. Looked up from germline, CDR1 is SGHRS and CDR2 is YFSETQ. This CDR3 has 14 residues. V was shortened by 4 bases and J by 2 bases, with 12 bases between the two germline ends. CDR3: CASSNPAFQETQYF. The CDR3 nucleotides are TGCGCCAGCAGCAATCCGGCATTTCAAGAGACCCAGTACTTC.

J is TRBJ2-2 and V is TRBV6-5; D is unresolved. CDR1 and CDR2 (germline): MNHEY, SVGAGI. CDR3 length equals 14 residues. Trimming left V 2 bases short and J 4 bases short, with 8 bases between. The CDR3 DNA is TGTGCCAGCAGTTACAACCGAATCACCGGGGAGCTGTTTTTT. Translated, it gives CASSYNRITGELFF.

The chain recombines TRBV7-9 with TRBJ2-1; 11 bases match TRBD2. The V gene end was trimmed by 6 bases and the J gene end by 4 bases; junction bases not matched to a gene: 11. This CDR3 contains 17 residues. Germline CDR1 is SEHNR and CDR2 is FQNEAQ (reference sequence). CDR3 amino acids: CASSWRPGLAVYNEQFF. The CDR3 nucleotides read TGTGCCAGCAGTTGGAGACCGGGACTAGCGGTTTACAATGAGCAGTTCTTC.

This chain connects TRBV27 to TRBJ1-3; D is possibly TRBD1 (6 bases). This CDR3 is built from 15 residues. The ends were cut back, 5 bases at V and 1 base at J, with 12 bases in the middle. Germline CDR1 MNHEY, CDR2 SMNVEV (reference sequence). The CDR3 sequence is CASSPQGGSGNTIYF. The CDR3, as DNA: TGTGCCAGCAGTCCACAGGGTGGTTCTGGAAACACCATATATTTT.

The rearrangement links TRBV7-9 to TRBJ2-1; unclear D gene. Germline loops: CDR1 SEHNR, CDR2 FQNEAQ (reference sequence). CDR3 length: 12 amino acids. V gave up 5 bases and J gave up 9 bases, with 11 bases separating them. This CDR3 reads CASSGPAGEQFF. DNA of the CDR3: TGTGCCAGCAGCGGACCGGCAGGTGAGCAGTTCTTC.

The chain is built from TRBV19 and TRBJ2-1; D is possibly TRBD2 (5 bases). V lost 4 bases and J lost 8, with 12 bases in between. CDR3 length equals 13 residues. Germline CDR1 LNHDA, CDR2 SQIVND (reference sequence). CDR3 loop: CASSTSFSYEQFF. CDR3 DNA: TGTGCCAGTAGTACTAGCTTTTCTTATGAGCAGTTCTTC.

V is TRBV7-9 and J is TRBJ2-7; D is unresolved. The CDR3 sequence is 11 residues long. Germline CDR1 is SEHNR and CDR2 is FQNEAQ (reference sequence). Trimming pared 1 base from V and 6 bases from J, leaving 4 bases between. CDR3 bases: TGTGCCAGCAGCTTAGACCTCGAGCAGTACTTC. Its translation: CASSLDLEQYF.

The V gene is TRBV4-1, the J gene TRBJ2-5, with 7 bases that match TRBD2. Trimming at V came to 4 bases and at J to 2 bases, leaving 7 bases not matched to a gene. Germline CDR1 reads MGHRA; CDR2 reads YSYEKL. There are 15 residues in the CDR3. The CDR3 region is CASSPDGAGQETQYF. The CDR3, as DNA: TGCGCCAGCAGCCCGGATGGAGCGGGACAAGAGACCCAGTACTTC.

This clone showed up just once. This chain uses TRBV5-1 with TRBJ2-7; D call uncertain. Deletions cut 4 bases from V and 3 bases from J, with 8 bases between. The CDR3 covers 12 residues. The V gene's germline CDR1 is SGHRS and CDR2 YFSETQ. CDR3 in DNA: TGCGCCAGCAGCCTGGATTTCTACGAGCAGTACTTC. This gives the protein CASSLDFYEQYF.

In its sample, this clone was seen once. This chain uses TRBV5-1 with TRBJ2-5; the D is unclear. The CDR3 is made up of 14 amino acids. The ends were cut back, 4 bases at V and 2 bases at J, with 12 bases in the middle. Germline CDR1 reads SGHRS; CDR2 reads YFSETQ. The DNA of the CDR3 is TGCGCCAGCAGCCAGGATAGCATTCAAGAGACCCAGTACTTC. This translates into CASSQDSIQETQYF.

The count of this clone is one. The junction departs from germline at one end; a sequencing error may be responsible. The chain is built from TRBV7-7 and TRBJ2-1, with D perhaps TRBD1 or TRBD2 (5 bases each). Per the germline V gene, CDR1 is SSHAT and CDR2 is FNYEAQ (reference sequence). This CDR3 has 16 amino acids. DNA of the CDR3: TGTGCTAGCAGCTTAATGGGACCGATGGTAGGAGGTGAGCAGTTCTTC. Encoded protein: CASSLMGPMVGGEQFF.

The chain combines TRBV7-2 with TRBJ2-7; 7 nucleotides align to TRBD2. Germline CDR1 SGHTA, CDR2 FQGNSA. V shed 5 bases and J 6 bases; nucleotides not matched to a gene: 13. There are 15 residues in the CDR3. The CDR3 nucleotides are TGTGCCAGCAGCGAAGGAGGTGCGGGAGTAACCGAGCAGTACTTC. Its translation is CASSEGGAGVTEQYF.

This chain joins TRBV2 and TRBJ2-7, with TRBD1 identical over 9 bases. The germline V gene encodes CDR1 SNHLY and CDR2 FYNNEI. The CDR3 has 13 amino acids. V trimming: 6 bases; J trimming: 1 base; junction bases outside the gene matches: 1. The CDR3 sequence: CASRGTGSYEQYF. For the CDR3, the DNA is TGTGCCAGCAGGGGGACAGGGTCCTACGAGCAGTACTTC. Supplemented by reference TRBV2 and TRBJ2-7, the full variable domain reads EPEVTQTPSHQVTQMGQEVILRCVPISNHLYFYWYRQILGQKVEFLVSFYNNEISEKSEIFDDQFSVERPDGSNFTLKIRSTKLEDSAMYFCASRGTGSYEQYFGPGTRLTVT.

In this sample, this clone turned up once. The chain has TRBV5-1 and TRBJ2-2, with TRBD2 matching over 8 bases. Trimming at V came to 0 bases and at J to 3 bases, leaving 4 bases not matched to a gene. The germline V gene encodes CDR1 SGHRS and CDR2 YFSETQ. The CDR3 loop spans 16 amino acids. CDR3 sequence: CASSLGPAGDTGELFF. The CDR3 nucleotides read TGCGCCAGCAGCTTGGGTCCAGCGGGAGACACCGGGGAGCTGTTTTTT.